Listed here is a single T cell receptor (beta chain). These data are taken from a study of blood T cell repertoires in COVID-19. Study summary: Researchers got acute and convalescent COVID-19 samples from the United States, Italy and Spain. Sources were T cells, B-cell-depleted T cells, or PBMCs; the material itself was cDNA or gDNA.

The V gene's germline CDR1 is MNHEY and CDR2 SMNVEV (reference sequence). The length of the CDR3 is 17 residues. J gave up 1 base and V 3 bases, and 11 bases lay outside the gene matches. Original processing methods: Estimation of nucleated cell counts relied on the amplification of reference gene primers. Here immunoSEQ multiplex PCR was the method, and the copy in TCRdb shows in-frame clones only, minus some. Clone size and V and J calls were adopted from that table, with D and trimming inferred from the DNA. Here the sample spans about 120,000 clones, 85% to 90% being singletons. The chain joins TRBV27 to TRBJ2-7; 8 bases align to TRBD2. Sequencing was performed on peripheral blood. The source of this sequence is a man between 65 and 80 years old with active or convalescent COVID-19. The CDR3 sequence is CASSFLPGSGASYEQYF. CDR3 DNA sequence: TGTGCCAGCAGTTTTCTTCCGGGTAGCGGGGCGTCCTACGAGCAGTACTTC.